What follows are 32 T cell receptor beta chains derived from one specimen sequenced in a study of blood T cell repertoires in COVID-19. This table comes from immunoSEQ multiplex PCR, and its TCRdb copy is limited to in-frame clones, with some not included. The sample consists of some 95,000 clones, approximately 90% of them appearing once. The sample taken for sequencing was peripheral blood. The receptors were gathered from a human donor with active COVID-19. The donor label of this sample is uncertain.

This chain links TRBV7-6 with TRBJ1-1; 7 positions match TRBD1. J lost 3 bases, V lost 2 bases, and 12 bases had no gene match. Germline values: CDR1 SGHVS, CDR2 FNYEAQ. The CDR3 totals 17 residues. The CDR3: CASSLSGGPARDTEAFF. In DNA, the CDR3 is TGTGCCAGCAGCTTATCAGGGGGACCAGCGAGGGACACTGAAGCTTTCTTT.

The CDR3 protein is CASRTQDRVGQPQHF. CDR3 nucleotides: TGTGCCAGCAGGACTCAGGACAGGGTCGGTCAGCCCCAGCATTTT. The chain has TRBV27 and TRBJ1-5; TRBD1 agrees at 8 bases. Germline assignment: CDR1 MNHEY and CDR2 SMNVEV (reference sequence). This CDR3 spans 15 amino acids. Germline trimming cut 6 bases from V and 6 bases from J; bases unmatched to any gene: 10.

This clone was seen only once. J is TRBJ2-1 and V is TRBV5-6; 9 positions match TRBD1. CDR3 length: 15 residues. Germline CDR1 reads SGHDT; CDR2 reads YYEEEE. V dropped 4 bases and J dropped 5; count of bases not matched to a gene: 7. CDR3 nucleotides: TGTGCCAGCAGCACGGGGACAGGGATTCACAATGAGCAGTTCTTC. This gives the protein CASSTGTGIHNEQFF.

CDR3 nucleotides: TGTGCCAGCAGGTCCCAACAGGGCCTAGAGAACACCGGGGAGCTGTTTTTT. Translation: CASRSQQGLENTGELFF. This chain uses TRBV9 with TRBJ2-2; a possible D gene is TRBD1 (6 bases). This CDR3 has 17 residues. Per the germline V gene, CDR1 is SGDLS and CDR2 is YYNGEE. Trimming cost V 5 bases and J 1 base, with 18 bases left between them.

The chain couples TRBV6-1 to TRBJ2-7; a weak D match, TRBD2 (6 bases). The germline CDR1 and CDR2 sequences are MNHNS and SASEGT. There are 15 residues in the CDR3. V shed 0 bases and J shed 13 bases, with 22 bases lying between them. Here the CDR3 DNA reads TGTGCCAGCAGTGAAGCGGAGGGTTCCAAGGGCCCGCAATACTTC. Translating gives CASSEAEGSKGPQYF.

This clone was detected a few times. J is TRBJ2-7 and V is TRBV2; D is uncertain. This CDR3 is 13 amino acids long. The germline gives CDR1 SNHLY, CDR2 FYNNEI. Trimming pared 2 bases from V and 3 bases from J, leaving 8 bases between. In nucleotides, the CDR3 is TGTGCCAGCAGTGAATCCGGAGTCTACGAGCAGTACTTC. Residues: CASSESGVYEQYF.

The chain combines TRBV12-3 or TRBV12-4 with TRBJ1-6; weak D call: TRBD1 (5 bases). CDR3 length: 13 amino acids. The V end lost 2 bases, the J end lost 13 bases, and 12 bases lay between the germline ends. CDR3: CASSLSFQGPLHF. As DNA, the CDR3 is TGTGCCAGCAGTTTAAGTTTTCAGGGCCCCCTCCACTTT.

CDR3 loop: CAISSGTGASGRNIQYF. DNA of the CDR3: TGTGCCATCAGTTCCGGGACAGGGGCCAGCGGGCGAAACATTCAGTACTTC. The chain combines TRBV10-3 with TRBJ2-4; the match to TRBD1 covers 10 bases. V shed 5 bases and J 6 bases; nucleotides not matched to a gene: 13. There are 17 residues in the CDR3. Germline CDR1 reads ENHRY; CDR2 reads SYGVKD.

V gene TRBV14 combines with J gene TRBJ2-7; TRBD2 agrees at 8 bases. Germline assignment: CDR1 SGHDN and CDR2 FVKESK. The CDR3 sequence is 15 residues long. Trimming cost V 0 bases and J 5 bases; bases outside gene matches: 6. CDR3 in amino acids: CASSQERGAVDEQYF. CDR3 in DNA: TGTGCCAGCAGCCAAGAGCGGGGGGCTGTTGACGAGCAGTACTTC.

The chain uses TRBV2 and TRBJ2-7; 7 bases line up with TRBD1. The CDR3 totals 16 residues. V dropped 7 bases and J dropped 0; count of bases not matched to a gene: 12. Germline lookup yields CDR1 SNHLY and CDR2 FYNNEI. The CDR3 sequence is CASILDRDLYSYEQYF. In DNA, the CDR3 is TGTGCCAGCATCCTAGACAGGGACCTATACTCCTACGAGCAGTACTTC.

The CDR3 spells CASSYYTGGATEAFF. CDR3 DNA sequence: TGTGCCAGCAGTTACTATACAGGGGGCGCGACTGAAGCTTTCTTT. The gene calls are TRBV6-5 and TRBJ1-1; 9 bases map to TRBD1. With 1 base clipped from V and 5 bases from J, the junction kept 5 bases outside the gene matches. This CDR3 region has 15 residues. Germline V lookup: CDR1 MNHEY, CDR2 SVGAGI.

The V gene is TRBV7-6, the J gene TRBJ2-7, with 12 bases matching TRBD2. Germline-derived CDR1 and CDR2 are SGHVS and FNYEAQ. The CDR3 is 15 amino acids. Trimming at V came to 7 bases and at J to 3 bases, leaving 7 bases not matched to a gene. CDR3 nucleotides: TGTGCCAGCACCCTCCTAGCGGGGGGGAACTACGAGCAGTACTTC. Its protein is CASTLLAGGNYEQYF.

CDR3 DNA sequence: TGTGCCAGCAGGAACGGGACATCCCGGGTTGGGACCCTCCACTTT. Protein sequence: CASRNGTSRVGTLHF. This chain connects TRBV6-5 to TRBJ1-6; a possible D gene is TRBD1 (6 bases). This CDR3 is 15 amino acids long. The ends were cut back, 6 bases at V and 14 bases at J, with 23 bases in the middle. Germline CDR1 MNHEY, CDR2 SVGAGI.

This sequence joins TRBV7-9 and TRBJ2-3, with TRBD2 identical over 9 bases. Germline V gene sequence: CDR1 SEHNR, CDR2 FQNEAQ (reference sequence). This CDR3 contains 15 residues. Germline trimming cut 1 base from V and 1 base from J; bases unmatched to any gene: 0. The CDR3 spells CASSLGTSGTDTQYF. As DNA, the CDR3 is TGTGCCAGCAGCTTAGGGACTAGCGGCACAGATACGCAGTATTTT.

The rearrangement joins TRBV5-5 to TRBJ2-7; 8 nucleotides agree with TRBD2. Trimming at V came to 0 bases and at J to 2 bases, leaving 10 bases not matched to a gene. This CDR3 comprises 17 residues. CDR1 is SGHKS, CDR2 YYEKEE, per germline (reference sequence). CDR3 sequence reads: CASSLAGGSTLTYEQYF. CDR3 in DNA: TGTGCCAGCAGCTTGGCGGGAGGGTCCACCCTCACCTACGAGCAGTACTTC.

This clone was detected once. The chain combines TRBV5-1 with TRBJ2-3, with D possibly TRBD1 on 5 matching bases. The V end lost 2 bases, the J end lost 2 bases, and 9 bases lay between the germline ends. This CDR3 is 14 amino acids long. Germline V CDR1 and CDR2: SGHRS, YFSETQ. The CDR3 spells CASSLRGTTDTQYF. The DNA of the CDR3 is TGCGCCAGCAGCTTAAGGGGAACCACAGATACGCAGTATTTT.

This clone was seen more than once but under ten times. The genes are TRBV4-2 and TRBJ1-4; possible D gene TRBD1, 5 bases. Per the germline V gene, CDR1 is LGHNA and CDR2 is YNFKEQ. V lost 0 bases and J 6 bases, leaving 11 bases between the germline ends. The CDR3 is 15 residues long. CDR3 nucleotides: TGTGCCAGCAGCCAAGAGGAAGGGGCGGATGAAAAACTGTTTTTT. This codes for CASSQEEGADEKLFF.

This chain uses TRBV5-6 with TRBJ2-7, with 11 positions matching TRBD1. The CDR3 totals 16 residues. With 4 bases clipped from V and 2 bases from J, the junction kept 8 bases outside the gene matches. The germline V gene encodes CDR1 SGHDT and CDR2 YYEEEE. The CDR3 nucleotides are TGTGCCAGCAGCACCGGGACAGGGGGACCTACCTACGAGCAGTACTTC. This sequence encodes CASSTGTGGPTYEQYF.

This clone was counted once. The chain couples TRBV14 to TRBJ1-4; D possibly corresponds to TRBD1 (5 bases). CDR1 and CDR2 (germline): SGHDN, FVKESK. The CDR3 is made up of 17 amino acids. Trimming removed 2 bases from V and 7 bases from J, with 20 bases in between. The CDR3 loop reads CASSQIGEVRGIEKLFF. In DNA form, the CDR3 reads TGTGCCAGCAGCCAAATTGGGGAGGTTAGGGGCATTGAAAAACTGTTTTTT.

The rearrangement joins TRBV9 to TRBJ2-7, with TRBD1 matching over 8 bases. J gave up 3 bases and V 3 bases, and 8 bases lay outside the gene matches. The germline gives CDR1 SGDLS, CDR2 YYNGEE. The CDR3 loop spans 15 amino acids. The CDR3, as DNA: TGTGCCAGCAGCGCAGCATGGGGACAGGACTACGAGCAGTACTTC. It specifies CASSAAWGQDYEQYF. The complete variable domain, with remaining parts taken from reference TRBV9 and TRBJ2-7, reads DSGVTQTPKHLITATGQRVTLRCSPRSGDLSVYWYQQSLDQGLQFLIQYYNGEERAKGNILERFSAQQFPDLHSELNLSSLELGDSALYFCASSAAWGQDYEQYFGPGTRLTVT.

The V call is TRBV15, the J call TRBJ1-1, with no clear D. Trimming removed 0 bases at V and 4 bases at J, with 15 bases between. Germline lookup yields CDR1 LNHNV and CDR2 YYDKDF (reference sequence). The CDR3 runs to 16 residues. CDR3 sequence: CATSRDLVGGLTEAFF. DNA for the CDR3: TGTGCCACCAGCAGAGATTTGGTCGGCGGCCTCACTGAAGCTTTCTTT. The variable domain in full, completed from reference TRBV15 and TRBJ1-1, reads DAMVIQNPRYQVTQFGKPVTLSCSQTLNHNVMYWYQQKSSQAPKLLFHYYDKDFNNEADTPDNFQSRRPNTSFCFLDIRSPGLGDTAMYLCATSRDLVGGLTEAFFGQGTRLTVV.

The chain carries TRBV28 and TRBJ1-5; 7 nucleotides align to TRBD1. J lost 1 base, V lost 1 base, and 7 bases had no gene match. This CDR3 has 17 amino acids. Germline V gene sequence: CDR1 MDHEN, CDR2 SYDVKM. CDR3 DNA sequence: TGTGCCAGCAGTTTATCCGGGACAGTGATGAGCAATCAGCCCCAGCATTTT. This codes for CASSLSGTVMSNQPQHF.

The gene calls are TRBV7-2 and TRBJ2-7; possible D gene TRBD2, 6 bases. The germline V gene has CDR1 SGHTA and CDR2 FQGNSA. The CDR3 has 14 residues. Trimming took 5 bases from V and 1 from J, leaving 12 bases between them. The CDR3 sequence: CASSLGLSSYEQYF. The CDR3 nucleotides read TGTGCCAGCAGCCTGGGACTTTCTTCCTACGAGCAGTACTTC.

The V and J genes are TRBV12-5 and TRBJ2-7; D not certain. Germline CDR1 is LGHNT and CDR2 is FRNRAP. The CDR3 loop spans 12 amino acids. V was clipped by 5 bases and J by 1 base, with 6 bases between them. The DNA for the CDR3 is TGTGCTAGTGGTCCTGCGTCCTACGAGCAGTACTTC. Protein sequence: CASGPASYEQYF.

This clone has just one count. V usage is TRBV3-1 (or the pseudogene TRBV3-2) and J usage is TRBJ2-7; D is perhaps TRBD1 (5 bases). Trimming removed 2 bases from V and 5 bases from J, with 13 bases in between. Germline assignment: CDR1 LGHDT and CDR2 YNNKEL (reference sequence). The CDR3 runs to 14 residues. This CDR3 is CASSQNQGSHEQYF. CDR3 sequence (DNA): TGTGCCAGCAGCCAAAACCAGGGTTCCCACGAGCAGTACTTC.

The V call is TRBV29-1, the J call TRBJ2-1; D gene ambiguous. V lost 3 bases, J lost 4 bases, and 10 bases lay in between. From germline, CDR1 is SQVTM and CDR2 ANQGSEA. This CDR3 region has 13 residues. CDR3 amino acids: CSVDLEPYNEQFF. CDR3 nucleotide sequence: TGCAGCGTTGACTTAGAGCCTTACAATGAGCAGTTCTTC.

This clone was picked up one time. V usage is TRBV4-2 and J usage is TRBJ1-1, with D perhaps TRBD1 (5 bases). Germline V gives CDR1 LGHNA, CDR2 YNFKEQ. The CDR3 has 14 residues. Trimming shortened V by 4 bases and J by 6 bases, and 15 bases separated the two germline ends. The CDR3 region is CASSLAQGGSEAFF. DNA for the CDR3: TGTGCCAGCAGCCTCGCCCAGGGAGGCTCTGAAGCTTTCTTT.

The CDR3: CASSERVTAGYTF. CDR3 coding DNA: TGTGCCAGCAGTGAACGGGTTACTGCTGGCTACACCTTC. The genes are TRBV6-1 and TRBJ1-2; D is ambiguous. Per germline, CDR1 MNHNS and CDR2 SASEGT. V was clipped by 2 bases and J by 7 bases, with 11 bases between them. The CDR3 runs to 13 residues.

This chain connects TRBV10-2 to TRBJ1-2; tentatively, D is TRBD1 (6 bases). This CDR3 region has 13 residues. Germline values: CDR1 WSHSY, CDR2 SAAADI. V was trimmed by 10 bases and J by 0 bases, leaving 12 bases between them. The CDR3 spells CATKDSTNYGYTF. As DNA, the CDR3 is TGCGCCACCAAGGACAGCACTAACTATGGCTACACCTTC.

This clone has just one count. The gene calls are TRBV5-1 and TRBJ2-5; D perhaps matches TRBD2 (5 bases). Germline-derived CDR1 and CDR2 are SGHRS and YFSETQ. Between the trimmed V and J ends, which lost 0 bases and 5 bases, there was a span of 14 bases. There are 15 residues in the CDR3. CDR3 nucleotides: TGCGCCAGCAGCTTGGCCCCTACGGGAACGGAGACCCAGTACTTC. Its translation: CASSLAPTGTETQYF.

This sequence joins TRBV10-1 and TRBJ2-7; D not resolved. V lost 3 bases to trimming and J lost 0 bases, with 6 bases between them. Per germline, CDR1 WNHNN and CDR2 SYGVQD (reference sequence). CDR3 length equals 13 residues. CDR3 in DNA: TGCGCCAGCAGTGACTCCAGCTCCTACGAGCAGTACTTC. It codes for CASSDSSSYEQYF.

The chain is built from TRBV28 and TRBJ2-7; 9 nucleotides agree with TRBD1. CDR1 and CDR2 (germline): MDHEN, SYDVKM. The CDR3 covers 13 residues. Trimming took 7 bases from V and 6 from J; bases not matched to a gene: 7. CDR3: CASTGQGHPEQYF. DNA of the CDR3: TGTGCCAGCACAGGACAGGGGCACCCCGAGCAGTACTTC. Full variable domain (missing parts from reference TRBV28 and TRBJ2-7): DVKVTQSSRYLVKRTGEKVFLECVQDMDHENMFWYRQDPGLGLRLIYFSYDVKMKEKGDIPEGYSVSREKKERFSLILESASTNQTSMYLCASTGQGHPEQYFGPGTRLTVT.